This T cell receptor beta chain came from a study of monozygotic twins with inflammatory bowel disease. CDR1 and CDR2 from the germline V gene are MNHEY and SMNVEV (reference sequence). This CDR3 region has 13 residues. Researchers isolated total RNA from whole blood without sorting T cells. Whole-study results and caveats: The co-twins with IBD showed lower TCRbeta diversity (inverse Simpson) than their healthy siblings. Variability in patient repertoires may have come partly from differing immunosuppressive treatments.

There were eight separate reactions per sample in which cDNA was made. TCRdb reprocessed the 5' RACE reads and stores each CDR3 protein as one record, lacking DNA. The specimen's table records approximately 400,000 distinct CDR3 sequences. About this clonotype: The antigen remains unidentified.

The sample taken for sequencing was blood. The chain is built from TRBV27 and TRBJ2-5; lacking DNA, the TRBD1 call made by TCRdb goes unchecked. The clonotype comes from a human donor with ulcerative colitis or Crohn's disease, or a healthy co-twin of an affected twin (not recorded which). The CDR3 protein is CASRYRGGETQYF.